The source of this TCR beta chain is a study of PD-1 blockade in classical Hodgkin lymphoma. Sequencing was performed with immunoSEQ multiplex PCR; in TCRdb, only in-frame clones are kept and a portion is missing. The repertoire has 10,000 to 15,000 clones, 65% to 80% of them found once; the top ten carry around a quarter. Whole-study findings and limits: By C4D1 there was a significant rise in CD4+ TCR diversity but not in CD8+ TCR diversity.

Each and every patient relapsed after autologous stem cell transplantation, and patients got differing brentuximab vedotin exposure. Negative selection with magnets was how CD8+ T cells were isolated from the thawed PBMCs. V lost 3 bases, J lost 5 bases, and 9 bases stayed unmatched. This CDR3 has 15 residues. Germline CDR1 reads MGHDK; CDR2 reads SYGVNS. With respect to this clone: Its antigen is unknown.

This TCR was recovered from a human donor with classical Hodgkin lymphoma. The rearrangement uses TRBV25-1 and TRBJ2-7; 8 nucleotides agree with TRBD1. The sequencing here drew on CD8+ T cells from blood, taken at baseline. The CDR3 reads CASSDRTGRQDEQYF. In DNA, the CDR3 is TGTGCCAGCAGTGATCGGACAGGGCGACAGGACGAGCAGTACTTC.